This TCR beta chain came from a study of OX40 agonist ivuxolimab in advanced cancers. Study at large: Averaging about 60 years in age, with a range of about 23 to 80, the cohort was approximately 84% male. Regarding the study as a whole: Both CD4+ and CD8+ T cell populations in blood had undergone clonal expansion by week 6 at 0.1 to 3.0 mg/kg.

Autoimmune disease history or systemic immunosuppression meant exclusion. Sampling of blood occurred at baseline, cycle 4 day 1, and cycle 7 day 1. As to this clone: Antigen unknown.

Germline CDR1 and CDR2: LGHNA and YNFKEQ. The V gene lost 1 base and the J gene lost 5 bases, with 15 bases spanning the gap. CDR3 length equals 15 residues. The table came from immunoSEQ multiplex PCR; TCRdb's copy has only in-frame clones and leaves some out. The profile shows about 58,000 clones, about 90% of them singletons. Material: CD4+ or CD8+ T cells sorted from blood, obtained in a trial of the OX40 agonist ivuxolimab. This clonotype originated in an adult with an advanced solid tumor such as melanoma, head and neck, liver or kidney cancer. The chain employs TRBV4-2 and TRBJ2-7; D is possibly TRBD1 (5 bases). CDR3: CASSQGAVLGDEQYF. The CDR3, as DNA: TGTGCCAGCAGCCAAGGGGCAGTCCTAGGGGACGAGCAGTACTTC.